The TCR beta chain described here comes from a study of regulatory T cells in long-lasting Graves disease. Assembly of TCR beta libraries relied on iRepertoire HTBI primers together with Arm-PCR of CDR3 regions. TCRdb reanalysed the multiplex PCR reads using MiXCR and keeps one entry per CDR3 protein. Found here are approximately 400,000 distinct CDR3 sequences, approximately 15% of them singletons; the top ten hold about 7.6%. This clonotype has only a few counts. Noted time point: newly diagnosed GD, antithyroid drugs for less than 3 months. From PBMCs, RNA was extracted and then used to make the TCR library. Germline V gene sequence: CDR1 MNHNS, CDR2 SASEGT. CDR3 size: 16 residues. J lost 0 bases, V lost 5 bases, and 5 bases had no gene match. These same data were also listed under a study on T cells in Graves' hyperthyroidism and ophthalmopathy.

The source material was peripheral blood mononuclear cells (PBMCs), sampled at new diagnosis, from a patient treated with antithyroid drugs. V usage is TRBV6-1 and J usage is TRBJ2-4, with TRBD1 matching over 9 bases. The sequence came from a woman aged 40 to 49 with Graves disease. CDR3 residues: CASSPPGQGAKNIQYF. CDR3 sequence (DNA): TGTGCCAGCAGTCCCCCGGGACAGGGAGCCAAAAACATTCAGTACTTC.